This paragraph covers one T cell receptor (beta chain) sequence. This sample was included in a study of blood T cell repertoires in COVID-19. Overall study: Specimens from acute and convalescent COVID-19 originated in the United States, Italy and Spain.

Germline values: CDR1 MNHEY, CDR2 SVGEGT. V was trimmed by 4 bases and J by 6 bases, leaving 13 bases between them. This CDR3 is built from 14 residues. In the source study's methods: Amplification from reference gene primers served as the basis for estimated nucleated cell counts. The assay was immunoSEQ multiplex PCR, and TCRdb's table has in-frame clones only and misses some. V and J calls plus clone size are reproduced from that table; the DNA served to infer D and trimming. Among about 140,000 clones listed, roughly 87% were seen once. The J gene is TRBJ2-1, the V gene TRBV6-2 or TRBV6-3; possibly TRBD1 for D (5 bases). Sequences were obtained from peripheral blood. The receptor was isolated from a woman between 50 and 59 years old with acute or convalescent COVID-19. Here the CDR3 DNA reads TGTGCCAGCAGTTTCTCCAGGGTGGTCAATGAGCAGTTCTTC. Translating gives CASSFSRVVNEQFF.